This T cell receptor beta chain was obtained from a study of shared clonotypes between healthy human individuals. Concerning this clone: What it binds is not known. The same CDR3 can be traced to other DNA sequences in this sample.

Study-level findings and limits: A generally larger estimated richness was seen in naive subsets than in memory subsets.

Trimming at V came to 6 bases and at J to 2 bases, leaving 2 bases not matched to a gene. Germline assignment: CDR1 MDHEN and CDR2 SYDVKM. The length of the CDR3 is 13 residues. The method was immunoSEQ multiplex PCR; TCRdb's version includes in-frame clones alone and lacks a portion of them. The sample lists roughly 2.5 million clones, about 92% seen once, with around 0.14% in the top ten. This receptor was obtained from a man aged 18 to 29 in good health. V usage is TRBV28 and J usage is TRBJ1-2; TRBD1 matches 8 bases. The sequenced sample consisted of naive CD4+ T cells sorted from blood. Subset meaning: CD45RA+ positively selected. CDR3 loop: CASSGTGNYGYTF. CDR3 nucleotide sequence: TGTGCCAGCAGCGGGACAGGAAACTATGGCTACACCTTC.